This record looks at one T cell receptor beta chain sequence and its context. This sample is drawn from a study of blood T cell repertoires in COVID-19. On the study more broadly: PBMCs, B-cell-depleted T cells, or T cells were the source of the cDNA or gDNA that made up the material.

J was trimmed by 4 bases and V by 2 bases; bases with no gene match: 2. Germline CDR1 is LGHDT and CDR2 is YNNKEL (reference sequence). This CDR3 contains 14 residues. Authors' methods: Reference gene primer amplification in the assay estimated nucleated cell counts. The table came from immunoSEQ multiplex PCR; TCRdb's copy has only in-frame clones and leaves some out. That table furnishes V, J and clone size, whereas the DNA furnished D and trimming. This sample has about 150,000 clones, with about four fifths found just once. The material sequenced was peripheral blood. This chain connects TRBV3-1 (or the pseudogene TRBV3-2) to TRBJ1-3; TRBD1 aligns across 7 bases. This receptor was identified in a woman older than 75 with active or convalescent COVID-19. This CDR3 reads CASSQTGVGNTIYF. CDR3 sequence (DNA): TGTGCCAGCAGCCAAACAGGGGTAGGAAACACCATATATTTT.